The 14 T cell receptor beta chains below come from one sample, sequenced in a study of cytomegalovirus exposure and HLA in healthy donors. This PCR relied on a set of 60 Vbeta primers and 13 Jbeta primers. The method was immunoSEQ multiplex PCR; TCRdb's version includes in-frame clones alone and lacks a portion of them. Its clone listing holds 70,000 to 80,000 clones. Sequencing was done on a sample of PBMCs. These receptors originate from a man aged 40-49 years in good health and CMV-seronegative.

The genes are TRBV7-6 and TRBJ2-7; D possibly corresponds to TRBD2 (6 bases). The V end was cut by 2 bases, the J end by 2 bases, with 16 bases between. CDR3 size: 16 residues. CDR1 SGHVS and CDR2 FNYEAQ come from the germline V gene. In DNA, the CDR3 is TGTGCCAGCAGCTTATCCGACCGGCCGGGGGCCTACGAGCAGTACTTC. Protein sequence: CASSLSDRPGAYEQYF.

The chain combines TRBV28 with TRBJ2-2; 8 positions agree with TRBD2. There are 16 residues in the CDR3. Germline trimming cut 5 bases from V and 7 bases from J; bases unmatched to any gene: 12. CDR1 and CDR2 from the germline V gene are MDHEN and SYDVKM. The CDR3, as DNA: TGTGCCAGCAGTCCCCCCGCGCGGGGGGCCATCGGGGAGCTGTTTTTT. Protein: CASSPPARGAIGELFF.

V is TRBV6-1 and J is TRBJ1-2; no firm D call. The CDR3 is 12 residues long. The germline gives CDR1 MNHNS, CDR2 SASEGT. V gave up 9 bases and J gave up 2 bases, with 10 bases separating them. The CDR3 reads CASIDNNYGYTF. For the CDR3, the DNA is TGTGCCAGTATAGACAACAACTATGGCTACACCTTC.

The V gene is TRBV9, the J gene TRBJ1-2; maybe TRBD1 (5 bases). Deletions cut 2 bases from V and 6 bases from J, with 8 bases between. The CDR3 is 12 amino acids. Germline CDR1 and CDR2: SGDLS and YYNGEE. The CDR3 nucleotides are TGTGCCAGCAGCGTTGGGGGGGATGGCTACACCTTC. It specifies CASSVGGDGYTF.

This sequence joins TRBV5-6 and TRBJ1-5; D gene uncertain. V dropped 1 base and J dropped 4 bases, with 12 bases sitting between them. The germline gives CDR1 SGHDT, CDR2 YYEEEE. The CDR3 is 15 amino acids. The CDR3 nucleotides are TGTGCCAGCAGCTTGTTGTCGCGCGAAAATCAGCCCCAGCATTTT. Protein: CASSLLSRENQPQHF.

The gene calls are TRBV6-5 and TRBJ2-3; a weak D match, TRBD1 (5 bases). Between the trimmed V and J ends, which lost 1 base and 0 bases, there was a span of 8 bases. Germline V CDR1 and CDR2: MNHEY, SVGAGI. The CDR3 has 15 amino acids. The CDR3 sequence is CASSYFGASTDTQYF. CDR3 nucleotides: TGTGCCAGCAGTTACTTTGGGGCTAGCACAGATACGCAGTATTTT.

The CDR3 spells CASSLGSYGYTF. The CDR3 nucleotides are TGTGCCAGCAGCTTAGGTAGTTATGGCTACACCTTC. This chain uses TRBV7-9 with TRBJ1-2; D gene unclear. The germline CDR1 and CDR2 sequences are SEHNR and FQNEAQ (reference sequence). V dropped 1 base and J dropped 5 bases, with 5 bases sitting between them. The CDR3 extends over 12 amino acids.

The chain uses TRBV7-9 and TRBJ2-3; tentatively, D is TRBD1 (5 bases). The CDR3 covers 14 residues. CDR1 is SEHNR and CDR2 is FQNEAQ in the germline V gene (reference sequence). Trimming pared 6 bases from V and 0 bases from J, leaving 10 bases between. CDR3 loop: CASRMTASTDTQYF. The DNA for the CDR3 is TGTGCCAGCAGGATGACAGCTAGCACAGATACGCAGTATTTT.

The chain couples TRBV30 to TRBJ1-2; 7 bases agree with TRBD1. V dropped 2 bases and J dropped 5; count of bases not matched to a gene: 11. Germline-derived CDR1 and CDR2 are GTSNPN and SVGIG (reference sequence). This CDR3 is 15 amino acids long. The CDR3 DNA reads as TGTGCCTGGAGTTTCGCAGGGGGTGAGGGTTATGGCTACACCTTC. Its translation: CAWSFAGGEGYGYTF.

The chain is built from TRBV6-5 and TRBJ2-7, with 7 bases that match TRBD1. Germline CDR1 is MNHEY and CDR2 is SVGAGI. J was trimmed by 2 bases and V by 0 bases; bases with no gene match: 4. The length of the CDR3 is 15 residues. The CDR3 is CASSYSWTGTYEQYF. CDR3 coding DNA: TGTGCCAGCAGTTACTCCTGGACAGGAACCTACGAGCAGTACTTC.

The V call is TRBV27, the J call TRBJ1-2, with D possibly TRBD1 on 5 matching bases. CDR3 length: 13 amino acids. The V and J ends lost 3 bases and 5 bases respectively, with 10 bases between them. Germline V gene data show CDR1 as MNHEY and CDR2 as SMNVEV (reference sequence). CDR3 sequence: CASSLGGEYGYTF. The CDR3 DNA sequence: TGTGCCAGCAGTTTGGGGGGAGAATATGGCTACACCTTC.

This chain connects TRBV19 to TRBJ2-2, with D perhaps matching TRBD1 (5 bases). The length of the CDR3 is 13 residues. V was cut by 7 bases and J by 6 bases, with 12 bases left in between. From germline, CDR1 is LNHDA and CDR2 SQIVND (reference sequence). In nucleotides, the CDR3 is TGTGCCAGTACAACCCTAGGGGCCGGGGAGCTGTTTTTT. This translates into CASTTLGAGELFF.

The V call is TRBV28, the J call TRBJ1-4, with unresolved D. V lost 1 base and J 0 bases, leaving 6 bases between the germline ends. CDR1 is MDHEN and CDR2 is SYDVKM in the germline V gene. The CDR3 has 15 amino acids. The CDR3, as DNA: TGTGCCAGCAGTTTATCCGGGGCAACTAATGAAAAACTGTTTTTT. This sequence encodes CASSLSGATNEKLFF.

J is TRBJ1-4 and V is TRBV5-4, with D tentatively TRBD1 (5 bases). There are 14 residues in the CDR3. The V gene's germline CDR1 is SGHNT and CDR2 YYREEE (reference sequence). The V end lost 3 bases, the J end lost 3 bases, and 9 bases lay between the germline ends. The CDR3 region is CASSSQEANEKLFF. CDR3 coding DNA: TGTGCCAGCAGCTCACAGGAAGCTAATGAAAAACTGTTTTTT.